One and the same sample provided the 15 T cell receptor beta chains below, sequenced in a study of neurological immune-mediated disorders. TCRdb ran MiXCR on the 5' RACE reads and lists one entry per CDR3 protein. The sample contains fewer than 75,000 distinct CDR3 sequences, 4.5% to 5.5% of which appear only once. Input material: PBMCs. The receptors originated from a man aged 25 to 45 with multiple sclerosis.

The chain employs TRBV12-3 or TRBV12-4 and TRBJ1-3; no firm D call. The CDR3 consists of 13 residues. Trimming took off 6 bases at V and 7 bases at J, with 13 bases between the two ends. The CDR3 bases are TGTGCCAGCAGCCGATTGGGCCAGAACACCATATATTTT. Translation gives CASSRLGQNTIYF.

This chain uses TRBV20-1 with TRBJ1-2; possible D gene TRBD1, 6 bases. Trimming shortened V by 0 bases and J by 4 bases, and 15 bases separated the two germline ends. Germline V gene sequence: CDR1 DFQATT, CDR2 SNEGSKA (reference sequence). This CDR3 is 15 amino acids long. CDR3 amino acids: CSARDPRDTLYGYTF. The CDR3 coding sequence is TGCAGTGCTAGAGACCCCCGGGACACCCTCTATGGCTACACCTTC.

This clonotype has at least ten counts. The rearrangement links TRBV12-3 or TRBV12-4 to TRBJ1-1; maybe TRBD1 (5 bases). The CDR3 sequence is 12 residues long. Trimming left V 7 bases short and J 10 bases short, with 16 bases between. CDR3 coding DNA: TGTGCCAGCACCATAGTAAGGGGTGGAGCTTTCTTT. It encodes CASTIVRGGAFF.

This clonotype was detected ten times or more. The chain carries TRBV4-1 and TRBJ1-6; 7 nucleotides agree with TRBD1. The trim removed 5 bases at V and 0 bases at J, leaving 7 bases unmatched. CDR3 size: 17 residues. Looked up from germline, CDR1 is MGHRA and CDR2 is YSYEKL. The DNA of the CDR3 is TGCGCCAGCAGCTACCGACAGGGCAGCTCCTATAATTCACCCCTCCACTTT. It encodes CASSYRQGSSYNSPLHF.

This clonotype was found many times. The rearrangement uses TRBV7-2 and TRBJ2-1, with D perhaps given as TRBD1 or TRBD2 (5 bases each). Germline lookup yields CDR1 SGHTA and CDR2 FQGNSA. V lost 3 bases to trimming and J lost 13 bases, with 13 bases between them. The CDR3 spans 12 residues. The CDR3 DNA reads TGTGCCAGCAGCTTGAGTGGGGGTGCCCAGTTCTTC. Protein sequence: CASSLSGGAQFF.

This clonotype was seen ten or more times. The DNA of the CDR3 is TGCAGTGCTAGAGTTCGGTTAAGCTCCTACGAGCAGTACTTC. It yields the protein CSARVRLSSYEQYF. The genes are TRBV20-1 and TRBJ2-7; D gene ambiguous. V lost 1 base to trimming and J lost 0 bases, with 10 bases between them. Germline CDR1 is DFQATT and CDR2 is SNEGSKA (reference sequence). This CDR3 has 14 residues.

In its sample, this clonotype was seen many times. V and J are TRBV3-1 and TRBJ1-5; D unclear. The germline V gene encodes CDR1 LGHDT and CDR2 YNNKEL (reference sequence). V lost 5 bases, J lost 0 bases, and 5 bases lay in between. This CDR3 has 13 amino acids. CDR3 in DNA: TGTGCCAGCAGCTTCAATAGCAATCAGCCCCAGCATTTT. This sequence encodes CASSFNSNQPQHF.

This clonotype appeared a few times. This chain connects TRBV4-1 to TRBJ1-1; TRBD1 is a possible D gene (5 bases). The ends were cut back, 6 bases at V and 4 bases at J, with 18 bases in the middle. CDR1 and CDR2 from the germline V gene are MGHRA and YSYEKL. The CDR3 runs 15 residues. The CDR3 reads CASSPWAGVGTEAFF. The CDR3 coding sequence is TGCGCCAGCAGTCCCTGGGCGGGGGTCGGCACTGAAGCTTTCTTT.

This clonotype was recorded a few times. This chain links TRBV14 with TRBJ2-7; weak D call: TRBD2 (6 bases). Germline values: CDR1 SGHDN, CDR2 FVKESK. CDR3 size: 15 residues. The V and J ends lost 1 base and 4 bases respectively, with 14 bases between them. The CDR3 spells CASSQGRGRGYEQYF. Here the CDR3 DNA reads TGTGCCAGCAGCCAAGGGAGGGGAAGGGGTTACGAGCAGTACTTC.

This clonotype was detected many times. The CDR3 DNA reads as TGTGCCAGCAGTGAATCAGGGGGGAACTACAATGAGCAGTTCTTC. Translated: CASSESGGNYNEQFF. The rearrangement links TRBV25-1 to TRBJ2-1; tentative D call: TRBD1 (7 bases). This CDR3 has 15 residues. Germline CDR1 and CDR2: MGHDK and SYGVNS. V lost 1 base and J 3 bases, leaving 10 bases between the germline ends.

This clonotype was recorded at least ten times. The V and J genes are TRBV10-3 and TRBJ2-1; the D call may be TRBD1 or TRBD2 (5 bases each). Germline CDR1 is ENHRY and CDR2 is SYGVKD. Trimming left V 2 bases short and J 5 bases short, with 25 bases between. The CDR3 is 19 amino acids. In DNA, the CDR3 is TGTGCCATCAGTGAGCGGGTGCTGGCTAGTCGGGACCTTCACAATGAGCAGTTCTTC. This translates into CAISERVLASRDLHNEQFF.

To note about this clonotype: Since a much larger clone is just one base distant, this may be a read error. Because the CDR3 is missing its conserved closing phenylalanine or tryptophan, this is likely a read error. The chain links TRBV29-1 to TRBJ1-1; the D gene is possibly TRBD1 (5 bases). Trimming cost V 7 bases and J 1 base, with 13 bases left between them. This CDR3 is built from 13 residues. The germline gives CDR1 SQVTM, CDR2 ANQGSEA. The CDR3 here is CSASTARNTEAFI. Here the CDR3 DNA reads TGCAGCGCGTCGACAGCCAGGAACACTGAAGCTTTCATT.

This clonotype was seen ten or more times. The V gene is TRBV4-2, the J gene TRBJ2-1; D remains unclear. V was shortened by 3 bases and J by 5 bases, with 11 bases between the two germline ends. This CDR3 comprises 14 residues. Germline V CDR1 and CDR2: LGHNA, YNFKEQ. CDR3 nucleotides: TGTGCCAGCAGCCACCCCGGACGGAACAATGAGCAGTTCTTC. It translates to CASSHPGRNNEQFF.

Many counts were recorded for this clonotype. V gene TRBV10-3 combines with J gene TRBJ2-7; D might be TRBD1 (5 bases). The V gene lost 3 bases and the J gene lost 6 bases, with 12 bases spanning the gap. CDR1 and CDR2 from the germline V gene are ENHRY and SYGVKD. The CDR3 runs 13 residues. CDR3 sequence reads: CAISDKGLSEQYF. CDR3 sequence (DNA): TGTGCCATCAGTGATAAGGGGTTGAGCGAGCAGTACTTC.

This clonotype was counted ten times or more. J is TRBJ2-2 and V is TRBV5-1, with D unresolved. Trimming cost V 4 bases and J 4 bases, with 14 bases left between them. The CDR3 runs to 15 residues. Germline V lookup: CDR1 SGHRS, CDR2 YFSETQ. The chain's CDR3 is CASSTEDVFTGELFF. The CDR3 bases are TGCGCCAGCAGCACCGAGGACGTCTTCACCGGGGAGCTGTTTTTT. Based on the CDR3 plus reference TRBV5-1 and TRBJ2-2, the full variable domain is KAGVTQTPRYLIKTRGQQVTLSCSPISGHRSVSWYQQTPGQGLQFLFEYFSETQRNKGNFPGRFSGRQFSNSRSEMNVSTLELGDSALYLCASSTEDVFTGELFFGEGSRLTVL.